These 24 T cell receptor beta chains were all obtained from the same sample, sequenced in a study of blood T cells in healthy people across ages. A second PCR, run for roughly 7 to 12 cycles, used a sample-barcoded 5' primer plus a J-beta primer mix. TCRdb used MiXCR to reprocess the 5' RACE reads, holding one entry per CDR3 protein. The table shows about 1 million distinct CDR3 sequences, with less than 25% occurring only once. These data also formed part of another study, on T cells of mothers and their children.

Sequencing used blood. The receptor set was obtained from a girl aged 2-15 years in good health.

The sample holds a few counts of this clonotype. The chain couples TRBV19 to TRBJ1-1; tentative D call: TRBD1 (6 bases). CDR3 size: 12 residues. The germline V and J ends were trimmed by 6 bases and 8 bases, with 13 bases remaining between them. The germline V gene encodes CDR1 LNHDA and CDR2 SQIVND (reference sequence). The CDR3: CASRNREPEAFF. The CDR3 DNA follows: TGTGCCAGTAGAAACAGGGAACCCGAAGCTTTCTTT.

The chain employs TRBV28 and TRBJ1-1; D uncertain. The CDR3 has 14 residues. The germline V gene encodes CDR1 MDHEN and CDR2 SYDVKM. The V end lost 6 bases, the J end lost 1 base, and 12 bases lay between the germline ends. The CDR3 region has the DNA TGTGCCAGCAGAGAGTTGGACCAGAACACTGAAGCTTTCTTT. It specifies CASRELDQNTEAFF.

This clonotype was seen more than once but under ten times. The J gene is TRBJ1-6, the V gene TRBV7-9; D unclear. V shed 1 base and J shed 10 bases, with 8 bases lying between them. CDR1 SEHNR and CDR2 FQNEAQ come from the germline V gene (reference sequence). The CDR3 covers 13 residues. The chain's CDR3 is CASSLEPGSPLHF. Here the CDR3 DNA reads TGTGCCAGCAGCTTAGAACCGGGATCACCCCTCCACTTT.

This clonotype was seen a few times. Sequence at one end of the junction differs from germline and may be a read error. The CDR3 nucleotides are TGTGCTAGCAGCTCCGGGACAGCAACAGATACGCAGTATTTT. This translates into CASSSGTATDTQYF. J is TRBJ2-3 and V is TRBV7-7, with 7 bases matching TRBD1. CDR3 length: 14 residues. From germline, CDR1 is SSHAT and CDR2 FNYEAQ (reference sequence).

This clonotype was picked up one time. The V and J genes are TRBV19 and TRBJ1-2; D gene uncertain. Trimming removed 5 bases from V and 6 bases from J, with 16 bases in between. The germline gives CDR1 LNHDA, CDR2 SQIVND (reference sequence). The length of the CDR3 is 14 residues. Here the CDR3 reads CASSFPPGLNGYTF. As DNA, the CDR3 is TGTGCCAGTAGTTTCCCCCCGGGTTTGAATGGCTACACCTTC.

This clonotype was counted a few times. The chain uses TRBV28 and TRBJ2-6; D uncertain. The length of the CDR3 is 15 residues. Germline V gives CDR1 MDHEN, CDR2 SYDVKM. V was shortened by 0 bases and J by 3 bases, with 6 bases between the two germline ends. For the CDR3, the DNA is TGTGCCAGCAGTTTATGGGTCCGTGGGGCCAACGTCCTGACTTTC. The encoded protein is CASSLWVRGANVLTF.

This clonotype was detected a few times. The chain employs TRBV15 and TRBJ1-5; D perhaps matches TRBD1 (5 bases). Trimming stripped 0 bases from V and 6 bases from J, with 12 bases between. CDR1 and CDR2 from the germline V gene are LNHNV and YYDKDF (reference sequence). This CDR3 comprises 15 residues. The CDR3 DNA sequence: TGTGCCACCAGCAGAGATGGGACGGAAAGTCAGCCCCAGCATTTT. Protein product: CATSRDGTESQPQHF.

The rearrangement joins TRBV5-1 to TRBJ2-5; 9 nucleotides match TRBD1. CDR1 is SGHRS, CDR2 YFSETQ, per germline. The CDR3 has 13 residues. Trimming cost V 9 bases and J 4 bases; bases outside gene matches: 7. Here the CDR3 DNA reads TGCGCCACGCGGGACAGGGACGGAGAGACCCAGTACTTC. As protein: CATRDRDGETQYF.

The chain carries TRBV20-1 and TRBJ1-1, with 9 bases that match TRBD1. The ends lost 5 bases at V and 6 bases at J; junction bases unmatched: 7. This CDR3 region has 13 residues. Germline CDR1 and CDR2: DFQATT and SNEGSKA (reference sequence). The CDR3 coding sequence is TGCAGTGCTTCCGGGACAGGGAGCGCTGAAGCTTTCTTT. Its translation: CSASGTGSAEAFF.

This clonotype has more than one count but fewer than ten. The rearrangement links TRBV7-3 to TRBJ2-2; D uncertain. Germline V gene lookup returns CDR1 SGHTA and CDR2 FQGTGA. CDR3 size: 14 residues. Trimming removed 5 bases at V and 7 bases at J, with 14 bases between. For the CDR3, the DNA is TGTGCCAGCAGCCCCGACTCCCGACGCGGGGAGCTGTTTTTT. Its translation is CASSPDSRRGELFF. Variable domain in full (rest from reference TRBV7-3 and TRBJ2-2): GAGVSQTPSNKVTEKGKYVELRCDPISGHTALYWYRQSLGQGPEFLIYFQGTGAADDSGLPNDRFFAVRPEGSVSTLKIQRTERGDSAVYLCASSPDSRRGELFFGEGSRLTVL.

This clonotype appeared many times. The J gene is TRBJ1-4, the V gene TRBV4-1; TRBD1 is a possible D gene (5 bases). The CDR3 consists of 16 residues. Germline CDR1 MGHRA, CDR2 YSYEKL. V was clipped by 1 base and J by 4 bases, with 13 bases between them. Here the CDR3 reads CASSQGPGTLNEKLFF. CDR3 DNA sequence: TGCGCCAGCAGCCAAGGTCCCGGGACTCTTAATGAAAAACTGTTTTTT.

The chain has TRBV4-2 and TRBJ2-2, with D possibly matching TRBD2 (6 bases). The CDR3 is made up of 17 amino acids. Germline CDR1 and CDR2: LGHNA and YNFKEQ. V shed 0 bases and J shed 0 bases, with 11 bases lying between them. The CDR3, as DNA: TGTGCCAGCAGCCAAGAGCAAGGACTATCGAACACCGGGGAGCTGTTTTTT. Its translation: CASSQEQGLSNTGELFF.

The chain recombines TRBV29-1 with TRBJ1-3; 9 nucleotides align to TRBD1. V was pared by 6 bases and J by 9 bases, with 9 bases of the junction left unmatched. CDR1 and CDR2 (germline): SQVTM, ANQGSEA. The CDR3 extends over 13 amino acids. Written as DNA, the CDR3 is TGCAGCGTGCGGACCGGGACAGGGAGCACCATATATTTT. It is translated as CSVRTGTGSTIYF. Supplemented by reference TRBV29-1 and TRBJ1-3, the full variable domain reads SAVISQKPSRDICQRGTSLTIQCQVDSQVTMMFWYRQQPGQSLTLIATANQGSEATYESGFVIDKFPISRPNLTFSTLTVSNMSPEDSSIYLCSVRTGTGSTIYFGEGSWLTVV.

This clonotype was recorded at least ten times. J is TRBJ2-5 and V is TRBV6-4; D unresolved. Matching the DNA end better, TRBJ2-1 makes the J call doubtful. This CDR3 spans 11 amino acids. The germline V gene has CDR1 MRHNA and CDR2 SNTAGT. Here the CDR3 reads CASSDGFEQFF. The CDR3 DNA reads TGTGCCAGCAGTGACGGTTTTGAGCAGTTCTTC.

This clonotype has just a few counts. At one end the junction does not follow the germline gene, possibly because of a read error. The chain couples TRBV7-3 to TRBJ1-1; possible D gene TRBD1, 5 bases. Germline V gene sequence: CDR1 SGHTA, CDR2 FQGTGA. This CDR3 contains 14 residues. The CDR3 sequence is CASTLYGGITEAFF. CDR3 in DNA: TGTGCCAGCACCTTATATGGGGGGATCACTGAAGCTTTCTTT.

This clonotype was seen a handful of times. V is TRBV20-1 and J is TRBJ2-2, with D perhaps TRBD1 (5 bases). The CDR3 has 16 amino acids. Between the trimmed V and J ends, which lost 0 bases and 0 bases, there was a span of 11 bases. Per the germline V gene, CDR1 is DFQATT and CDR2 is SNEGSKA (reference sequence). The chain's CDR3 is CSARDPTDPNTGELFF. CDR3 coding DNA: TGCAGTGCTAGAGACCCGACAGACCCGAACACCGGGGAGCTGTTTTTT.

This clonotype was recorded a few times. This chain uses TRBV6-2 or TRBV6-3 with TRBJ1-2; TRBD1 matches at 10 bases. Germline trimming cut 6 bases from V and 2 bases from J; bases unmatched to any gene: 9. Per germline, CDR1 MNHEY and CDR2 SVGEGT. This CDR3 spans 16 amino acids. This CDR3 is CASSQRTGGRNYGYTF. Written as DNA, the CDR3 is TGTGCCAGCAGCCAGCGGACAGGGGGTCGCAACTATGGCTACACCTTC.

This rearrangement joins TRBV7-3 to TRBJ2-2; tentatively, D is TRBD1 or TRBD2 (6 bases each). The CDR3 loop spans 15 amino acids. Germline V CDR1 and CDR2: SGHTA, FQGTGA. Trimming removed 4 bases from V and 4 bases from J, with 13 bases in between. CDR3 DNA sequence: TGTGCCAGCAGCTCCTTAGGGGGAGGCACCGGGGAGCTGTTTTTT. Its translation: CASSSLGGGTGELFF. The full variable domain, in which reference TRBV7-3 and TRBJ2-2 provide the parts outside the CDR3, is GAGVSQTPSNKVTEKGKYVELRCDPISGHTALYWYRQSLGQGPEFLIYFQGTGAADDSGLPNDRFFAVRPEGSVSTLKIQRTERGDSAVYLCASSSLGGGTGELFFGEGSRLTVL.

The J gene is TRBJ1-2, the V gene TRBV6-2 or TRBV6-3; D call uncertain. The germline gives CDR1 MNHEY, CDR2 SVGEGT. This CDR3 has 12 amino acids. V lost 8 bases and J lost 8, with 15 bases in between. The CDR3 DNA follows: TGTGCCAGCGGAAGGAACCGGAAGGGCTACACCTTC. This codes for CASGRNRKGYTF.

This clonotype showed up just once. The chain employs TRBV12-3 or TRBV12-4 and TRBJ1-1; a possible D gene is TRBD1 (5 bases). V lost 7 bases, J lost 1 base, and 16 bases lay in between. The CDR3 has 15 amino acids. The CDR3 bases are TGTGCCAGCACCAAAACGACAGCTACGAACACTGAAGCTTTCTTT. Encoded protein: CASTKTTATNTEAFF.

This clonotype was seen only once. J is TRBJ2-6 and V is TRBV11-2, with D possibly being TRBD1 or TRBD2 (5 bases each). Germline loops: CDR1 SGHAT, CDR2 FQNNGV. Trimming cost V 5 bases and J 4 bases, with 15 bases left between them. The CDR3 totals 16 residues. CDR3 sequence: CASSHLRGTGANVLTF. The CDR3 DNA follows: TGTGCCAGCAGCCACCTCCGTGGGACCGGGGCCAACGTCCTGACTTTC. The variable domain in full, completed from reference TRBV11-2 and TRBJ2-6, reads EAGVAQSPRYKIIEKRQSVAFWCNPISGHATLYWYQQILGQGPKLLIQFQNNGVVDDSQLPKDRFSAERLKGVDSTLKIQPAKLEDSAVYLCASSHLRGTGANVLTFGAGSRLTVL.

This clonotype was counted a few times. The V gene is TRBV7-9, the J gene TRBJ1-1; no definite D call. V was cut by 5 bases and J by 5 bases, with 15 bases left in between. Germline lookup yields CDR1 SEHNR and CDR2 FQNEAQ (reference sequence). The CDR3 has 14 residues. The CDR3 DNA follows: TGTGCCAGCAGCCCCCCCATGTCGGGGACTGAAGCTTTCTTT. The encoded protein is CASSPPMSGTEAFF.

This clonotype has a handful of counts. V usage is TRBV20-1 and J usage is TRBJ2-7, with D perhaps being TRBD1 or TRBD2 (6 bases each). CDR1 is DFQATT, CDR2 SNEGSKA, per germline (reference sequence). The CDR3 loop spans 14 amino acids. Trimming took off 6 bases at V and 0 bases at J, with 15 bases between the two ends. The CDR3 DNA sequence: TGCAGTGCACCGACACAGGGAGGCTCCTACGAGCAGTACTTC. It translates to CSAPTQGGSYEQYF.

This chain connects TRBV10-3 to TRBJ1-2; D is unclear. The germline CDR1 and CDR2 sequences are ENHRY and SYGVKD. This CDR3 is built from 13 residues. The V end lost 2 bases, the J end lost 7 bases, and 11 bases lay between the germline ends. The CDR3 DNA reads as TGTGCCATCAGTGAGATGCCGGATCGTGGCTACACCTTC. Protein product: CAISEMPDRGYTF.